This is a list of T cell receptor beta chains from one sample in a study of vaccination effects on CD4 cells after COVID-19. For these TCRs, the target antigens are not known. TCRdb's copy holds only in-frame clones and misses some; the assay was immunoSEQ multiplex PCR. Of roughly 41,000 clones listed, about 63% are singletons. Sequencing was performed on CD4+ T cells from PBMCs cultured without peptide, taken after COVID-19 vaccination. These receptors were taken from a human donor who received a COVID-19 vaccine. Both conserved end residues are trimmed from each CDR3.

V,J,CDR3
TRBV18,TRBJ1-3,ASSPRTGQGNTIY
TRBV5-1,TRBJ2-7,ASSLSGTGAYEQY
TRBV5-1,TRBJ1-1,ASRTSLSGDTEAF
TRBV7-2,TRBJ1-2,ASSLTEYYGYT
TRBV27,TRBJ1-2,ASSLTPGAGTNYGYT
TRBV10-2,TRBJ2-2,ASRWSGDTGELF
TRBV7-6,TRBJ2-1,ASSSPGQGAGNEQF
TRBV6-5,TRBJ2-3,ASSYGRARDTQY
TRBV28,TRBJ2-3,ASNHRTDTQY
TRBV27,TRBJ1-2,ASSSAGLGYT
TRBV7-8,TRBJ1-2,ASSPRRTGTANYGYT
TRBV24-1,TRBJ2-3,ATSDFRTDTQY
TRBV7-8,TRBJ1-1,ASSQGGNTEAF
TRBV18,TRBJ1-1,ASSLALQPNTEAF
TRBV2,TRBJ1-1,ASSETRASTEAF
TRBV9,TRBJ1-6,ASSGGQLSPLH
TRBV18,TRBJ1-2,ASSPGTGYSYT
TRBV18,TRBJ1-2,ASSPVEDGYT
TRBV10-2,TRBJ1-2,ASRTGGGPDNLYYGYT
TRBV4-1,TRBJ2-1,ASSYPGRKNEQF
TRBV6-5,TRBJ1-5,ASTSSGNSNQPQH
TRBV2,TRBJ1-3,ASSKDPGQGLSGNTIY
TRBV10-3,TRBJ1-1,ATGDRASTEAF
TRBV11-2,TRBJ2-1,ASSWRAGGSEQF
TRBV6-5,TRBJ2-5,ASRRRFGFETQY
TRBV7-9,TRBJ2-5,ASSLWVAGPRETQY
TRBV6-6,TRBJ2-7,ASSYTIGSYEQY
TRBV2,TRBJ1-2,ASSGDSNYGYT
TRBV7-7,TRBJ2-1,ASSESQGANEQF
TRBV11-2,TRBJ1-2,ASSLGDSNYGYT
TRBV5-1,TRBJ2-5,ASSLAGGGIQETQY
TRBV5-1,TRBJ2-5,ASSLAPGGEAQY